The following is a T cell receptor beta chain sequence with its context. The target of this receptor is not known. Base qualities are not provided; no much larger clone lies one nucleotide away. The data were obtained in a study of blood T cell repertoires in COVID-19 (TCRdb year 2020). Concerning the study at large: Samples from collaborators originated in the United States, Italy and Spain and spanned both the acute and convalescent phases of COVID-19. Where available, HLA class I and class II types were taken from metadata supplied by the sample provider and were not determined by assay-based typing. The repertoires were released in a freely available public database meant as a resource for research on the immune response to SARS-CoV-2. The sample metadata nearly always contained a de-identified subject ID, COVID-19 status, age in years and sex. The material from the prospective study consisted of cDNA or gDNA derived from T cells, B-cell-depleted T cells, or PBMCs. Deeply sampled blood TCRbeta repertoires from subjects exposed to, actively infected with, or recovered from COVID-19 were included in the dataset. The samples were drawn from two sources: the first 160 participants of the ongoing ImmuneRACE study, and 1,254 subjects contributed by 6 global collaborators.

The trim is 6 bases for V and 2 bases for J, with a gap of 14 bases between the germline ends. Per the germline V gene (reference sequence), MNHNY is the CDR1 and SVGAGI is the CDR2. The CDR3 starts with the cysteine, ends with the phenylalanine, and has 15 residues. The read is trimmed to its CDR3 DNA, 45 bases read in frame from base 1. TCRbeta CDR3 regions were amplified from genomic DNA using the immunoSEQ Assay, a bias-controlled multiplex PCR. In the paper's pipeline: The number of nucleated cells in each sample was estimated from the amplification of reference gene primers within the assay. To quantify the absolute abundance of each unique TCRbeta CDR3 rearrangement, sequence reads were collapsed and filtered. For each sample, productive Simpson clonality was calculated as the square root of Simpson's diversity index over productive rearrangements. TCRdb limited this immuneACCESS table to in-frame rearrangements with V and J called. A share of clones is missing; checked studies link under half to unresolved V genes, and the rest is unexplained. The V and J calls and clone size are taken from that table; D and trimming were inferred from the DNA. The table for this sample lists about 51,000 clones; roughly 90% of them were counted only once. The ten largest clones add up to over 1% of the sample.

Results and caveats for the whole study, not just this receptor: How much clinical and demographic metadata was included differed by source and by participant, and the metadata was provided uncurated.

Whole blood was collected in K2EDTA tubes by collaborating institutions according to the institutions' own protocols. For TCRbeta analysis, collaborators shipped samples in one of three forms: frozen whole blood, isolated PBMCs, or DNA extracted from either of those sample types. Sequenced material: peripheral blood. This sequence originates from a man between 60 and 75 years old with acute or convalescent COVID-19. The rearrangement joined TRBV6-6 to TRBJ1-5, and perhaps TRBD1 as D gene, on 5 matching bases. The CDR3 in this case is CASSVGQGGNQPQHF. The DNA sequence is TGTGCCAGCAGCGTGGGGCAGGGTGGCAATCAGCCCCAGCATTTT.